The entry that follows covers one T cell receptor beta chain sequence. The target antigen is unknown. The sequenced target, TCR beta, came from blood CD8+ and CD4+ T cells. The CD8+ and CD4+ T cells were isolated magnetically using a negative isolation approach, whereas the TEMRA cells were enriched by FACS. This specimen belongs to a study of CD8 T cells in Susac syndrome. Findings of the study overall: The TCR sequencing and HLA analysis in the study involved a relatively small number of individuals, as the study acknowledged.

An input of roughly 0.5 to 1 ug of RNA was subjected to reverse transcription using random hexamers. Multiplex immunoSEQ PCR targeted 54 Vbeta and 13 Jbeta TCR beta segments. MiXCR, applied by TCRdb to the immunoSEQ multiplex PCR reads, yields one record per CDR3 protein. The table lists 150,000 to 190,000 distinct CDR3 sequences, around 95% of them singletons. The CDR3 consists of 12 residues. V lost 2 bases and J lost 6, with 7 bases in between. Germline V CDR1 and CDR2: SQVTM, ANQGSEA. The origin of this receptor is a human donor with multiple sclerosis. The source material was CD8+ T cells from PBMCs. This rearrangement joins TRBV29-1 to TRBJ1-4; no firm D call. CDR3 coding DNA: TGCAGCGTTGAAAAACAAGATGAAAAACTGTTTTTT. This sequence encodes CSVEKQDEKLFF.